A few counts support the clone carrying this T cell receptor (beta chain). Its target is unknown. TCRdb called the reads again in MiXCR, with one record for every CDR3 protein. The table has approximately 260,000 distinct CDR3 sequences, roughly 21% seen once; the top ten hold about 21%. The data originate from a study of T cell repertoires in cytomegalovirus infection. CDR1 is MNHEY and CDR2 is SVGEGT in the germline V gene. V shed 6 bases, J shed 0 bases, and the junction held 12 bases outside the gene matches. The CDR3 contains 17 residues. The specimen comprised cultured PBMCs, sampled from culture after CMV antigen stimulation. The TCR sequence derives from a human donor in good health (CMV status not recorded). Some clones in this sample may be carry-over from other donors' samples. The genes are TRBV6-2 or TRBV6-3 and TRBJ1-1; TRBD1 matches 8 bases. DNA of the CDR3: TGTGCCAGCAGGGCCTCGGGACAGGCGACTCTGAACACTGAAGCTTTCTTT. Translating gives CASRASGQATLNTEAFF.